This TCR beta chain appears in the sequencing data of a study of blood T cell repertoires in COVID-19 (dated by TCRdb to the early 2020s). General notes on the study: Samples covering the acute and convalescent phases of COVID-19 were provided by collaborators in the United States, Italy and Spain. The material from the prospective study consisted of cDNA or gDNA derived from T cells, B-cell-depleted T cells, or PBMCs. Deeply sampled blood TCRbeta repertoires from subjects exposed to, actively infected with, or recovered from COVID-19 were included in the dataset. The repertoires were released in a freely available public database meant as a resource for research on the immune response to SARS-CoV-2. The samples were drawn from two sources: the first 160 participants of the ongoing ImmuneRACE study, and fewer than 1,500 subjects contributed by 6 global collaborators. The sample metadata nearly always contained a de-identified subject ID, COVID-19 status, age in years and sex. Where available, HLA class I and class II types were obtained from metadata supplied by the sample provider rather than from assay-based typing. General study outcomes and caveats: Clinical and demographic metadata were provided uncurated, with the amount varying by source and participant.

As concerns this clone: Its antigen remains undetermined. No quality values exist for individual bases; no much larger clone is one base distant.

TCRbeta CDR3 regions were amplified from genomic DNA using the immunoSEQ Assay, a bias-controlled multiplex PCR. For the original study's pipeline: The number of nucleated cells in each sample was estimated from the amplification of reference gene primers within the assay. To quantify the absolute abundance of each unique TCRbeta CDR3 rearrangement, sequence reads were collapsed and filtered. Productive Simpson clonality was computed per sample as the square root of Simpson's diversity index over productive rearrangements. TCRdb took over this immuneACCESS table, retaining in-frame rearrangements with V and J assigned. Such tables are incomplete; in checked studies, under half of the missing clones stem from an unresolved V gene, and the remainder is unexplained. The V and J calls and clone size were taken over from that table, and D and trimming were inferred from the DNA. Across this sample there are 250,000 or so clones, with about 91% seen only once. The top ten clones comprise roughly 6.8% of the sample.

At one collaborating source in Seattle, patients were enrolled during active infection and were followed longitudinally through the course of disease. Whole blood was collected in K2EDTA tubes by collaborating institutions according to the institutions' own protocols. For TCRbeta analysis, collaborators shipped samples in one of three forms: frozen whole blood, isolated PBMCs, or DNA extracted from either of those sample types. The CDR3 numbers 11 residues from cysteine through phenylalanine. Only the CDR3 DNA stays, 33 bases, in frame from base 1. Trimming takes 8 bases from V and 3 bases from J, and the germline ends sit 7 bases apart. Based on the germline V gene (reference sequence), the CDR1 and CDR2 sequences are MNHNY and SVGAGI.

The material sequenced was peripheral blood. In this chain, TRBV6-6 is recombined with TRBJ1-1, with no confident D gene call. The clonotype comes from a woman in her twenties or thirties with COVID-19, enrolled during active disease. The DNA sequence follows: TGTGCCAGCGAGGTGGACACTGAAGCTTTCTTT. Its translation reads: CASEVDTEAFF.